These T cell receptor beta chains were read from a single sample in a study of blood T cell repertoires in COVID-19. Clones were sequenced by immunoSEQ multiplex PCR, and TCRdb holds only the in-frame ones, with some missing. The data show fewer than 45,000 clones, around four fifths seen once. Sequenced input: peripheral blood. The receptors here all came from a human donor in a cohort sampled during active COVID-19. The CDR3 runs from the conserved cysteine through the conserved F or W. Fields, in order: D gene, J gene, clone size, CDR3 length, V gene, CDR3 DNA, CDR3 protein. The D gene is left open where the match is weak. Rows may omit the clone size; those that give it use once, few, many or a size class.

D gene: -
J gene: TRBJ2-5
clone size: -
CDR3 length: 15
V gene: TRBV2
CDR3 DNA: TGTGCCAGCAGACTCAGGACTGGCCCGGGCGGGACCCAGTACTTC
CDR3 protein: CASRLRTGPGGTQYF

D gene: -
J gene: TRBJ2-3
clone size: -
CDR3 length: 12
V gene: TRBV7-3
CDR3 DNA: TGTGCCAGCAGCTTAGGCCGGAGGACGCAGTATTTT
CDR3 protein: CASSLGRRTQYF

D gene: TRBD1
J gene: TRBJ2-5
clone size: -
CDR3 length: 12
V gene: TRBV18
CDR3 DNA: TGTGCCAGCCACAGGGGCCAAGAGACCCAGTACTTC
CDR3 protein: CASHRGQETQYF

D gene: -
J gene: TRBJ1-2
clone size: -
CDR3 length: 13
V gene: TRBV6-5
CDR3 DNA: TGTGCCAGCACCCACAGTGGGCTTAATGGCTACACCTTC
CDR3 protein: CASTHSGLNGYTF

D gene: TRBD1
J gene: TRBJ1-1
clone size: -
CDR3 length: 14
V gene: TRBV28
CDR3 DNA: TGTGCCAGCAGCCCCAGACAGGGACGCACTGAAGCTTTCTTT
CDR3 protein: CASSPRQGRTEAFF

D gene: TRBD1
J gene: TRBJ2-7
clone size: -
CDR3 length: 15
V gene: TRBV12-5
CDR3 DNA: TGTGCTAGTGGTCCCGGGACAGGAAGACTTTACGAGCAGTACTTC
CDR3 protein: CASGPGTGRLYEQYF

D gene: TRBD1
J gene: TRBJ1-6
clone size: few
CDR3 length: 14
V gene: TRBV29-1
CDR3 DNA: TGCAGCGTTGGCGGCGGGACAGGGGTTACACCCCTCCACTTT
CDR3 protein: CSVGGGTGVTPLHF

D gene: -
J gene: TRBJ2-1
clone size: -
CDR3 length: 16
V gene: TRBV7-9
CDR3 DNA: TGTGCCAGCAGCCCCCGGGTGGGTCTACCCTACAATGAGCAGTTCTTC
CDR3 protein: CASSPRVGLPYNEQFF

D gene: TRBD1
J gene: TRBJ1-1
clone size: -
CDR3 length: 15
V gene: TRBV7-3
CDR3 DNA: TGTGCCAGCAATCCCGGGACAGGGATTGGCACTGAAGCTTTCTTT
CDR3 protein: CASNPGTGIGTEAFF

D gene: -
J gene: TRBJ1-5
clone size: -
CDR3 length: 13
V gene: TRBV12-3/TRBV12-4
CDR3 DNA: TGTGCCAGCAGTTTGGAGGGTTTTCAGCCCCAGCATTTT
CDR3 protein: CASSLEGFQPQHF

D gene: -
J gene: TRBJ2-3
clone size: -
CDR3 length: 14
V gene: TRBV11-3
CDR3 DNA: TGTGCCAGCAGCCTCGGACTATCATCAGATACGCAGTATTTT
CDR3 protein: CASSLGLSSDTQYF

D gene: -
J gene: TRBJ1-2
clone size: -
CDR3 length: 12
V gene: TRBV9
CDR3 DNA: TGTGCCAGCAGCGCCTACAGGGCTGGCTACACCTTC
CDR3 protein: CASSAYRAGYTF

D gene: TRBD1
J gene: TRBJ1-6
clone size: -
CDR3 length: 15
V gene: TRBV25-1
CDR3 DNA: TGTGCCAGCAGTGAATCGGACAGGGACAATTCACCCCTCCACTTT
CDR3 protein: CASSESDRDNSPLHF

D gene: -
J gene: TRBJ1-2
clone size: -
CDR3 length: 12
V gene: TRBV7-9
CDR3 DNA: TGTGCCAGCATCCCGTCGGGGGATGGCTACACCTTC
CDR3 protein: CASIPSGDGYTF

D gene: TRBD2
J gene: TRBJ2-4
clone size: once
CDR3 length: 17
V gene: TRBV18
CDR3 DNA: TGTGCCAGCTCACCCAGACTAGCGGGGGGGCCGGTAAACATTCAGTACTTC
CDR3 protein: CASSPRLAGGPVNIQYF

D gene: TRBD1
J gene: TRBJ1-6
clone size: -
CDR3 length: 17
V gene: TRBV28
CDR3 DNA: TGTGCCAGCAGTTTATTAGGGACAGGGTCCTATAATTCACCCCTCCACTTT
CDR3 protein: CASSLLGTGSYNSPLHF

D gene: -
J gene: TRBJ2-2
clone size: -
CDR3 length: 14
V gene: TRBV18
CDR3 DNA: TGTGCCAGCTCACCGGGCGGCGGGTACGGGGAGCTGTTTTTT
CDR3 protein: CASSPGGGYGELFF

D gene: -
J gene: TRBJ1-1
clone size: -
CDR3 length: 13
V gene: TRBV30
CDR3 DNA: TGTGCCTGGACTCGGGTGAGGAACACTGAAGCTTTCTTT
CDR3 protein: CAWTRVRNTEAFF

D gene: -
J gene: TRBJ2-7
clone size: -
CDR3 length: 13
V gene: TRBV5-1
CDR3 DNA: TGCGCCAGCAGCTTGGAGACAGGCTACGAGCAGTACTTC
CDR3 protein: CASSLETGYEQYF

D gene: TRBD1
J gene: TRBJ1-1
clone size: -
CDR3 length: 15
V gene: TRBV2
CDR3 DNA: TGTGCCAGCAGGGGGCTTCGACAGGGCCTTCATCGGGATTTCTTT
CDR3 protein: CASRGLRQGLHRDFF

D gene: TRBD2
J gene: TRBJ2-3
clone size: -
CDR3 length: 14
V gene: TRBV27
CDR3 DNA: TGTGCCAGCAGTCGGACTAGCAGAGGAGATACGCAGTATTTT
CDR3 protein: CASSRTSRGDTQYF

D gene: -
J gene: TRBJ2-2
clone size: -
CDR3 length: 14
V gene: TRBV6-2/TRBV6-3
CDR3 DNA: TGTGCCAGCAGTTACAGGGACACCAGGGGGGAGCTGTTTTTT
CDR3 protein: CASSYRDTRGELFF